Reported below is one T cell receptor beta chain. The sample carries other DNA sequences with the same CDR3. This table comes from immunoSEQ multiplex PCR, and its TCRdb copy is limited to in-frame clones, with some not included. The table shows about 210,000 clones, with around 86% occurring only once. Assignment of participants to cohorts was predicated upon participant-reported clinical history. These data come from a study of blood T cell repertoires in COVID-19. Study at large: Acute and convalescent COVID-19 specimens originated in the United States, Italy and Spain. PBMCs, B-cell-depleted T cells, or T cells were the source of the cDNA or gDNA that made up the material.

The sequenced material came from PBMCs or T cells enriched from blood (not recorded which). The receptor comes from a woman in her fifties or sixties with acute COVID-19.

The CDR3 nucleotides read TGTGCCAGCAGCTCCCTTTCCGGGAGAGCTTTCTTT. Its protein product is CASSSLSGRAFF. The J gene is TRBJ1-1, the V gene TRBV11-2; D ambiguous. V was trimmed by 4 bases and J by 10 bases, leaving 13 bases between them. The CDR3 covers 12 residues. Germline loops: CDR1 SGHAT, CDR2 FQNNGV.